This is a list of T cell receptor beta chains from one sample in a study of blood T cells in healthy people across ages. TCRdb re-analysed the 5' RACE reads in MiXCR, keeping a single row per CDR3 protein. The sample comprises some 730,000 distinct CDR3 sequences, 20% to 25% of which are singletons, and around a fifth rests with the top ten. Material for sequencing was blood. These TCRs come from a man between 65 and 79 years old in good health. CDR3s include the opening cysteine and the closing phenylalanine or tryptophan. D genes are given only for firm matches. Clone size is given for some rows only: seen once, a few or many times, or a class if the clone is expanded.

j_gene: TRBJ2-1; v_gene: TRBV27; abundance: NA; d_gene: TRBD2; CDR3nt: TGTGCCAGCACTAGGACGACTAGCGGGAGATATGAGCAGTTCTTC; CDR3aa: CASTRTTSGRYEQFF
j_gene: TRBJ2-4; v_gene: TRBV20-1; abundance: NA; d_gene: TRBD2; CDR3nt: TGCAGTGCTAAAATCGGGAGGGCCGGTAATTCCAAAAACATTCAGTACTTC; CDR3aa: CSAKIGRAGNSKNIQYF
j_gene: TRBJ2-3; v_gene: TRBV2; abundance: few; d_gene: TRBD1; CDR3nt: TGTGCCAGCAAAATTGAGGGGGCGGCAGATACGCAGTATTTT; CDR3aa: CASKIEGAADTQYF
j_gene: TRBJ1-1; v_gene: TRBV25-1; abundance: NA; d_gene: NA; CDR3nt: TGTGCCAGCAGGCCAGGACACCACACTGAAGCTTTCTTT; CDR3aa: CASRPGHHTEAFF
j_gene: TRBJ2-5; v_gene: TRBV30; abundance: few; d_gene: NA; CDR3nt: TGTGCCTGGAGAGTATCCGGGACCCAGTACTTC; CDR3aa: CAWRVSGTQYF
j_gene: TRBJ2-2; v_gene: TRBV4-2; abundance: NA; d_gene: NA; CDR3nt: TGTGCCAGCAGCCAAGTAGGCGGGAACGCGAACACCGGGGAGCTGTTTTTT; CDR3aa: CASSQVGGNANTGELFF
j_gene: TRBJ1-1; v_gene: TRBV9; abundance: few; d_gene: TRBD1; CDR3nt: TGTGCCAGCAGCCCCCGGGACAGGGGAGGCACTGAAGCTTTCTTT; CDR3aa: CASSPRDRGGTEAFF
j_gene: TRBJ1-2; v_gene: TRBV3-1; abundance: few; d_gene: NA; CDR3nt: TGTGCCAGCAGCCAAGATCAGCGCGGACGCTATGGCTACGCCTTC; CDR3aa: CASSQDQRGRYGYAF
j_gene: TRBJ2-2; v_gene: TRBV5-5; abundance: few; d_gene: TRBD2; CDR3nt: TGTGCCAGCAGCAAGACTAGCGGCGCGAACACCGGGGAGCTGTTTTTT; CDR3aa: CASSKTSGANTGELFF
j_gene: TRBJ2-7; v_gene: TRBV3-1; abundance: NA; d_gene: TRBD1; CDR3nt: TGTGCCAGCAGTTCTTACGGGACAGGGGGAATCTACGAGCAGTACTTC; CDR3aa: CASSSYGTGGIYEQYF
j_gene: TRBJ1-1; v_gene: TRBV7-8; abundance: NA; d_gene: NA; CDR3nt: TGTGCCAGCCTGAGGACAAGGAACACTGAAGCTTTCTTT; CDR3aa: CASLRTRNTEAFF
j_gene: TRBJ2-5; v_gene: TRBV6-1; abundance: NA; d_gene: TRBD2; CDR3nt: TGTGCCAGCAGTGAATTGGGACTAGGAGGGCAAGAGACCCAGTACTTC; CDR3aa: CASSELGLGGQETQYF
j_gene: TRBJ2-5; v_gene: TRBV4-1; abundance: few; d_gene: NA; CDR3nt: TGCGCCAGCAGCCAAGATGTCGTCAGGGCAGAGACCCAGTACTTC; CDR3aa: CASSQDVVRAETQYF
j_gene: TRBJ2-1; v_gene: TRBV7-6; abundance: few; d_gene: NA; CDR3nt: TGTGCCAGCAGCTTCCCGCTAGCCCAGAATGAGCAGTTCTTC; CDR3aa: CASSFPLAQNEQFF
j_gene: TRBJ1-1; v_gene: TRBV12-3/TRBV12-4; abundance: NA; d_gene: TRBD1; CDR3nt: TGTGCCAGCAACCCCAGGACAGGGTTGGGGAACACTGAAGCTTTCTTT; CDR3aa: CASNPRTGLGNTEAFF
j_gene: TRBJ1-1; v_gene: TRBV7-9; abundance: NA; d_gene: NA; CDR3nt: TGTGCCAGCAGCCCTGTAGGGGGTTTTTCCACTGAAGCTTTCTTT; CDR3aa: CASSPVGGFSTEAFF
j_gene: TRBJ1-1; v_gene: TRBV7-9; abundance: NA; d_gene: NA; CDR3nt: TGTGCCAGCAGCAAACGAAGACCGGGGGCCAACACTGAAGCTTTCTTT; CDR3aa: CASSKRRPGANTEAFF
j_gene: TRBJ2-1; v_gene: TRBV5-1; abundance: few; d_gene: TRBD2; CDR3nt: TGCGCCAACAGCTCCACTAGCGGAAACAATGAGCAGTTCTTC; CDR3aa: CANSSTSGNNEQFF
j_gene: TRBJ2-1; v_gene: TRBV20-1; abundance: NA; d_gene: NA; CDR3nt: TGCAGTGCTAGAGATAAGCGGCTCTCCTACAATGAGCAGTTCTTC; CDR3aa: CSARDKRLSYNEQFF
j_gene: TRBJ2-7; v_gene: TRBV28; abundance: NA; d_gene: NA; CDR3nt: TGTGCCAGCAGTTCCCCACAACCCCCCTACGAGCAGTACTTC; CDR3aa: CASSSPQPPYEQYF
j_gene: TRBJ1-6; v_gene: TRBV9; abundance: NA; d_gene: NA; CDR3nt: TGTGCCAGCAGCGCCCGGACAGAATCACCCCTCCACTTT; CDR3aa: CASSARTESPLHF
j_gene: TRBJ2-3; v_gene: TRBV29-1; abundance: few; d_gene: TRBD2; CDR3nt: TGCAGCGTTGAAGTGTCTAGCGGGTCGTCGTATACGCAGTATTTT; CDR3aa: CSVEVSSGSSYTQYF
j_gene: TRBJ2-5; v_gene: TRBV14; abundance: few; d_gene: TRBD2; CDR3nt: TGTGCCAGCAGCCACTATAGCGGGGTTCAAGAGACCCAGTACTTC; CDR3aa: CASSHYSGVQETQYF
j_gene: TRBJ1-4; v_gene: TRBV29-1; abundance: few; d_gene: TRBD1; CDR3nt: TGCAGCGCCGAGGGGACAGGGAGGGAAAAACTGTTTTTT; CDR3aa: CSAEGTGREKLFF
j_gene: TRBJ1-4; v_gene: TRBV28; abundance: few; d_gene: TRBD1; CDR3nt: TGTGCCAGCAGTTCGGCCGGGACAGGGAATGAAAAACTGTTTTTT; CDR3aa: CASSSAGTGNEKLFF
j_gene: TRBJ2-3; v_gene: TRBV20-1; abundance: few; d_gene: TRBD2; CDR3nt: TGCAGTGCTAGAGGAACTAGCGGGAGTTCAGATACGCAGTATTTT; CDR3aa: CSARGTSGSSDTQYF
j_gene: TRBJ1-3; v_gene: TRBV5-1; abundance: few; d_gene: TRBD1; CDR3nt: TGCGCCAGCAGCTCGGACAGGTTTCTTGCTGGAAACACCATATATTTT; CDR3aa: CASSSDRFLAGNTIYF